The T cell receptor (beta chain) under discussion was sequenced for a study of metastatic and nonmetastatic thyroid tumors. Study-wide context: Repertoires were compared across blood and tumor or nodule tissue from malignant and benign thyroid patients.

TCRdb re-clonotyped the PCR reads via MiXCR. The sample contains tens of thousands of clones, 22% of which appear only once. This CDR3 is built from 15 residues. Unmatched junction bases numbered 12, after V lost 2 bases and J lost 11 bases. CDR1 MDHEN and CDR2 SYDVKM come from the germline V gene. This clone was counted ten times or more. Its antigen is unknown. Study conclusions and caveats: In blood and tumor, TCR beta diversity was reportedly significantly higher in malignant thyroid tumors than in benign nodules.

Until they underwent thyroid surgery, no patient had received any treatment. This rearrangement joins TRBV28 to TRBJ1-2, with 9 bases identical to TRBD1. Source material: tumor tissue. The clonotype comes from a female donor with papillary thyroid cancer or a benign thyroid nodule (not recorded which). Some clones in this sample may be carry-over from other donors' samples. The CDR3 DNA follows: TGTGCCAGCAGTTTACCCGGGGGACAGGGTGTTTGGTACACCTTC. Its translation: CASSLPGGQGVWYTF.